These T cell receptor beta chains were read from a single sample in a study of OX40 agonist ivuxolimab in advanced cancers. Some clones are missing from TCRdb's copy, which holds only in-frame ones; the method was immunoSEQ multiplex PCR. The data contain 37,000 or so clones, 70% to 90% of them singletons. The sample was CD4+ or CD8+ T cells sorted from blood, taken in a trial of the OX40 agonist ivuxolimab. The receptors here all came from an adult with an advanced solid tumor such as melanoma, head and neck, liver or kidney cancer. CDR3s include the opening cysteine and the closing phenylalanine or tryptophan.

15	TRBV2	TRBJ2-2	CASLERGGGTGELFF
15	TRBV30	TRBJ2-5	CAWSLSSGGAETQYF
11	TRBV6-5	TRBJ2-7	CASSYLYEQYF
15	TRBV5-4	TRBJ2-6	CASSPPPSGANVLTF
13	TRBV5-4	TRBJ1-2	CASSRDRGYGYTF
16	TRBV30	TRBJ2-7	CAWSGWSGTGGREQYF
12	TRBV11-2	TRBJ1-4	CASSFDSEKLFF
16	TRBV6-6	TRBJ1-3	CASSYRQGAFGNTIYF
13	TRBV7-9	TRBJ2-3	CASSLSSLGDKYF
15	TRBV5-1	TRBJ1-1	CASSFRGLREAEAFF
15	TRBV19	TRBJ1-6	CASSIGEGAGSPLHF
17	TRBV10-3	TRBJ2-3	CAISESGLAGGRDTQYF
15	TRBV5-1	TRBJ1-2	CASSLGVGSNYGYTF
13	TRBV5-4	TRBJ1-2	CAMGPGANYGYTF
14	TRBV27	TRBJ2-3	CASSLSWSTDTQYF
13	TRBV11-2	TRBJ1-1	CASSLGSNTEAFF
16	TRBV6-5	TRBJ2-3	CASSYQRGLARDTQYF
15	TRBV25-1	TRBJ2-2	CASSDPGSLAGELFF
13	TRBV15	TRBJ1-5	CATSRDRAPPQHF
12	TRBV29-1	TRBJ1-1	CSVAGANTEAFF
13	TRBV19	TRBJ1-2	CASSMDSINGYTF
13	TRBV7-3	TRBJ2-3	CASRDPSTDTQYF
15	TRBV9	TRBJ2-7	CASSATATSVREQYF
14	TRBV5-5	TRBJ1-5	CARSFAQPTQPQHF
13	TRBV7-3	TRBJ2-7	CASSSTESYEQYF
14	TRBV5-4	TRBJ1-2	CASSPGQSNYGYTF
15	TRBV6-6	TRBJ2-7	CASRKLRDRVYEQYF
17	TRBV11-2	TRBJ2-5	CASSPRGTIFFEETQYF
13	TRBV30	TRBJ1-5	CAWSVRGDQPQHF
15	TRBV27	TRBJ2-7	CASSLERGGTYEQYF
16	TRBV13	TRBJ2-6	CASSWYRGPGANVLTF
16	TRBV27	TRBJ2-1	CASSPKSGGAGNEQFF
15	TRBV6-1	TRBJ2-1	CASSARDRGRGEQFF
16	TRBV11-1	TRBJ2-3	CASSPRDLGGTDTQYF
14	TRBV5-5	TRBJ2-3	CASSLILAVDTQYF
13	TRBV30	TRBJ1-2	CAWSVEANYGYTF
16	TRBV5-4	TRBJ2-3	CASSSLLAPSTDTQYF
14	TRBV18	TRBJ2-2	CASSPPWADGELFF
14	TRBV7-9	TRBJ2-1	CASTTGGGYNEQFF
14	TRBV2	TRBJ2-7	CASSESGREGEQYF
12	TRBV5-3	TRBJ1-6	CASSSDRGPLHF
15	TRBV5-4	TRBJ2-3	CASEDGELSTDTQYF
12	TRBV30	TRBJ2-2	CAWSVRGGELFF
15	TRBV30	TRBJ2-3	CAWSVGGGETDTQYF
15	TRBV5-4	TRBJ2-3	CASSQWTSVRDTQYF
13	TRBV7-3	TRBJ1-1	CASSLTPGTEAFF
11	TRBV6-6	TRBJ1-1	CASSGNTEAFF
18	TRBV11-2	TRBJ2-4	CASSLDTDTGGYKNIQYF
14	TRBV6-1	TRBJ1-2	CASSESGRAFGYTF
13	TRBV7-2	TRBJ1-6	CASSIERGSPLHF
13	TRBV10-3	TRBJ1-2	CAISEGSYYGYTF
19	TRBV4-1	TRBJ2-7	CASSQAIPRLGGVTYEQYF
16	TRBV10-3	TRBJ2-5	CASSGGAFGSQETQYF
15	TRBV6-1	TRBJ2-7	CASSIQGGSIYEQYF
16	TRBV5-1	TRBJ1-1	CASSLNPQEGTTEAFF
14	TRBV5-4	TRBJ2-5	CASSLGGAQETQYF